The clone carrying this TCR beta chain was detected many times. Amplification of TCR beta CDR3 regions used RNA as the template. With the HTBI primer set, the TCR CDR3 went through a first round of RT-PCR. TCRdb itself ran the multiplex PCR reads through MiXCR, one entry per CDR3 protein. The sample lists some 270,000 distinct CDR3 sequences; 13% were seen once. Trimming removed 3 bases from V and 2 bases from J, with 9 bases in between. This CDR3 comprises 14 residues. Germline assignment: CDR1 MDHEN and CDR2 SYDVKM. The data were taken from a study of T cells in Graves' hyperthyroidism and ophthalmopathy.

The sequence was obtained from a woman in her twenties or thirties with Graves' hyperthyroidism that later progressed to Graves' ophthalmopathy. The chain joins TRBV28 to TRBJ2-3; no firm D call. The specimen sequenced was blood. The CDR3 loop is CASSLMAVTDTQYF. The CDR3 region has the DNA TGTGCCAGCAGTTTGATGGCGGTCACAGATACGCAGTATTTT.